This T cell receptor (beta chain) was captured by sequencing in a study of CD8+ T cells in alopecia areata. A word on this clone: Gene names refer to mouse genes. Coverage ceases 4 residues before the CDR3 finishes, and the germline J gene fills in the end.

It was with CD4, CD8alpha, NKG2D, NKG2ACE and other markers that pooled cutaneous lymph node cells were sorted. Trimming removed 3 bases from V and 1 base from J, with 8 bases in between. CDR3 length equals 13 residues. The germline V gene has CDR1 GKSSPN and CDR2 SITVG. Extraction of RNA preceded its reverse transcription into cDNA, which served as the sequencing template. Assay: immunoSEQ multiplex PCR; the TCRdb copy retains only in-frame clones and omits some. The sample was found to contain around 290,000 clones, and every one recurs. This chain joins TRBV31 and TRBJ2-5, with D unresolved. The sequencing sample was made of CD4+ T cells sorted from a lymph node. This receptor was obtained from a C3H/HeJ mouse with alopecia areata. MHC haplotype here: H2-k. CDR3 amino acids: CAWSAGDQDTQYF. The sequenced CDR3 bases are TGTGCCTGGAGCGCAGGAGACCAAGAC.